A single sample is the source of the 17 T cell receptor beta chains below, sequenced in a study of CD8 T cells in ankylosing spondylitis. TCRdb ran MiXCR on the 5' RACE reads and lists one entry per CDR3 protein. The table includes 290,000 or so distinct CDR3 sequences, 20% to 25% detected once. The specimen was blood, either unsorted or a sorted T cell fraction (not recorded which). Source of these receptors: a female donor with ankylosing spondylitis or in good health (not recorded which).

The chain has TRBV30 and TRBJ2-7; 10 bases line up with TRBD2. Per germline, CDR1 GTSNPN and CDR2 SVGIG (reference sequence). The length of the CDR3 is 14 residues. Trimming took 4 bases from V and 6 from J; bases not matched to a gene: 9. CDR3 nucleotide sequence: TGTGCCTGGACTAGCGGGAGAATGAGTGGCGAGCAGTACTTC. Its translation: CAWTSGRMSGEQYF.

The chain couples TRBV7-2 to TRBJ2-3, with a possible D match to TRBD2 (5 bases). The CDR3 extends over 14 amino acids. Germline lookup yields CDR1 SGHTA and CDR2 FQGNSA. The V end was cut by 8 bases, the J end by 0 bases, with 12 bases between. Here the CDR3 reads CASLFGLSTDTQYF. The CDR3 nucleotides read TGTGCCAGCTTATTCGGACTCAGCACAGATACGCAGTATTTT.

The rearrangement joins TRBV6-1 to TRBJ2-1, with 8 bases aligning to TRBD2. The germline gives CDR1 MNHNS, CDR2 SASEGT. The CDR3 covers 16 residues. Trimming took 6 bases from V and 9 from J; bases not matched to a gene: 16. The CDR3 loop reads CASRRSGGSRFVEQFF. The CDR3 DNA sequence: TGTGCCAGCAGAAGAAGCGGGGGTAGTCGGTTCGTTGAGCAGTTCTTC.

Of note for this clonotype: A much larger clone lies one base from this, so it may be a read error. This sequence joins TRBV11-2 and TRBJ2-3; D perhaps matches TRBD2 (6 bases). The CDR3 contains 19 residues. Germline-derived CDR1 and CDR2 are SGHAT and FQNNGV. The V end was cut by 3 bases, the J end by 2 bases, with 24 bases between. CDR3 DNA: TGTGCCAGCAGCTTTTACGGTAGCCCGTGGAGGGCCAACACAGATACGCAGTATTTT. This translates into CASSFYGSPWRANTDTQYF.

The chain carries TRBV7-2 and TRBJ1-2; a weak D match, TRBD1 (6 bases). The CDR3 contains 15 residues. Germline CDR1 and CDR2: SGHTA and FQGNSA. V shed 7 bases and J shed 1 base, with 16 bases lying between them. CDR3: CASTRTEFINYGYTF. As DNA, the CDR3 is TGTGCCAGCACGAGGACAGAGTTTATTAACTATGGCTACACCTTC. Supplemented by reference TRBV7-2 and TRBJ1-2, the full variable domain reads GAGVSQSPSNKVTEKGKDVELRCDPISGHTALYWYRQSLGQGLEFLIYFQGNSAPDKSGLPSDRFSAERTGGSVSTLTIQRTQQEDSAVYLCASTRTEFINYGYTFGSGTRLTVV.

This clonotype was detected a few times. V is TRBV20-1 and J is TRBJ2-5; D unclear. CDR1 is DFQATT, CDR2 SNEGSKA, per germline (reference sequence). V gave up 6 bases and J gave up 0 bases, with 5 bases separating them. The CDR3 has 11 amino acids. The CDR3 DNA sequence: TGCAGTGCAGAACACCAAGAGACCCAGTACTTC. This encodes CSAEHQETQYF.

The chain joins TRBV6-5 to TRBJ2-5, with a weak D call TRBD1 (5 bases). In germline, CDR1 is MNHEY, CDR2 SVGAGI. Trimming took 2 bases from V and 1 from J, leaving 17 bases between them. The CDR3 sequence is 17 residues long. The CDR3 region is CASSYNGRQGSQETQYF. CDR3 in DNA: TGTGCCAGCAGTTACAATGGACGGCAGGGTTCCCAAGAGACCCAGTACTTC.

The chain uses TRBV29-1 and TRBJ1-1, with 7 bases lining up with TRBD1. This CDR3 has 16 residues. Germline CDR1 and CDR2: SQVTM and ANQGSEA. Trimming removed 7 bases from V and 3 bases from J; junction bases left unmatched: 17. In nucleotides, the CDR3 is TGCAGCGGAAAAGCTGGACAGGATCAATTCTACACTGAAGCTTTCTTT. It translates to CSGKAGQDQFYTEAFF.

This sequence joins TRBV5-1 and TRBJ2-5, with D perhaps TRBD1 or TRBD2 (5 bases each). The CDR3 runs 16 residues. Trimming left V 0 bases short and J 5 bases short, with 17 bases between. Per the germline V gene, CDR1 is SGHRS and CDR2 is YFSETQ. CDR3 protein: CASSLAGTPGLETQYF. The CDR3 DNA is TGCGCCAGCAGCTTGGCCGGGACGCCGGGGTTGGAGACCCAGTACTTC.

The chain recombines TRBV7-8 with TRBJ2-7, with TRBD1 identical over 12 bases. The CDR3 has 16 residues. Trimming took 0 bases from V and 4 from J; bases not matched to a gene: 4. The V gene's germline CDR1 is SGHVS and CDR2 FQNEAQ. DNA of the CDR3: TGTGCCAGCAGCTTAGCGGGGACAGGGGGCGGGTACGAGCAGTACTTC. Its translation: CASSLAGTGGGYEQYF.

This clonotype was counted once. The chain carries TRBV5-1 and TRBJ1-4; 7 bases match TRBD1. V shed 4 bases and J 8 bases; nucleotides not matched to a gene: 11. Germline CDR1 reads SGHRS; CDR2 reads YFSETQ. The CDR3 covers 15 residues. The CDR3 loop is CASSPEQGREEKLFF. The CDR3 DNA follows: TGCGCCAGCAGCCCCGAACAGGGGAGAGAGGAAAAACTGTTTTTT. Looking up the rest from reference TRBV5-1 and TRBJ1-4 gives the full variable domain: KAGVTQTPRYLIKTRGQQVTLSCSPISGHRSVSWYQQTPGQGLQFLFEYFSETQRNKGNFPGRFSGRQFSNSRSEMNVSTLELGDSALYLCASSPEQGREEKLFFGSGTQLSVL.

The table lists this clonotype with a few counts. The rearrangement joins TRBV4-3 to TRBJ2-7, with 10 bases identical to TRBD1. Germline trimming cut 2 bases from V and 4 bases from J; bases unmatched to any gene: 5. CDR3 length equals 15 residues. Germline V gene sequence: CDR1 LGHNA, CDR2 YSLEER. Here the CDR3 DNA reads TGCGCCAGCAGCCAAACCGGGACAGGGGAGTACGAGCAGTACTTC. This translates into CASSQTGTGEYEQYF.

The rearrangement joins TRBV10-2 to TRBJ1-2; D not resolved. CDR3 length: 13 amino acids. Between the trimmed V and J ends, which lost 6 bases and 4 bases, there was a span of 12 bases. CDR1 and CDR2 from the germline V gene are WSHSY and SAAADI. Here the CDR3 reads CASRPTRSYGYTF. In nucleotides, the CDR3 is TGCGCCAGCAGACCTACGAGAAGCTATGGCTACACCTTC.

The table lists this clonotype with a few counts. The rearrangement links TRBV19 to TRBJ2-5; no reliable D call. CDR3 length equals 13 residues. V was trimmed by 3 bases and J by 2 bases, leaving 7 bases between them. CDR1 is LNHDA, CDR2 SQIVND, per germline (reference sequence). CDR3 sequence: CASSIGIQETQYF. In DNA, the CDR3 is TGTGCCAGTAGTATTGGTATTCAAGAGACCCAGTACTTC. The complete variable domain, with remaining parts taken from reference TRBV19 and TRBJ2-5, reads DGGITQSPKYLFRKEGQNVTLSCEQNLNHDAMYWYRQDPGQGLRLIYYSQIVNDFQKGDIAEGYSVSREKKESFPLTVTSAQKNPTAFYLCASSIGIQETQYFGPGTRLLVL.

This clonotype was seen only a few times. The chain has TRBV20-1 and TRBJ1-4, with a possible D match to TRBD1 (6 bases). Trimming took 1 base from V and 0 from J, leaving 12 bases between them. Germline V gives CDR1 DFQATT, CDR2 SNEGSKA (reference sequence). This CDR3 spans 16 amino acids. The CDR3 here is CSARGGGGATNEKLFF. DNA of the CDR3: TGCAGTGCTAGAGGAGGAGGGGGAGCAACTAATGAAAAACTGTTTTTT.

The V and J genes are TRBV29-1 and TRBJ2-3; D possibly corresponds to TRBD1 (6 bases). CDR1 and CDR2 from the germline V gene are SQVTM and ANQGSEA. The CDR3 consists of 13 residues. V lost 4 bases and J 2 bases, leaving 10 bases between the germline ends. The CDR3 DNA follows: TGCAGCGTTGGAGGACAGTACACAGATACGCAGTATTTT. It yields the protein CSVGGQYTDTQYF.

The chain employs TRBV7-6 and TRBJ2-3; 11 nucleotides agree with TRBD2. Germline CDR1 and CDR2: SGHVS and FNYEAQ. The V and J ends lost 4 bases and 4 bases, in that order; junction bases with no gene match: 7. This CDR3 is 16 amino acids long. The DNA for the CDR3 is TGTGCCAGCAGCTCCCAGCTAGCGGGAGGCCCAGATACGCAGTATTTT. It codes for CASSSQLAGGPDTQYF. Complete variable domain (other parts from reference TRBV7-6 and TRBJ2-3): GAGVSQSPRYKVTKRGQDVALRCDPISGHVSLYWYRQALGQGPEFLTYFNYEAQQDKSGLPNDRFSAERPEGSISTLTIQRTEQRDSAMYRCASSSQLAGGPDTQYFGPGTRLTVL.